What follows describes a single T cell receptor (beta chain). What it recognizes is unknown. TCRdb used MiXCR to reprocess the reads, holding one entry per CDR3 protein. The data contain hundreds of thousands of distinct CDR3 sequences, 20% to 25% of them singletons. The sample belongs to a study of T cell repertoires in cytomegalovirus infection. Study as a whole: In public TCR beta signatures, there were indications of both CMV infection and matching HLA type. Overall study results and limits: Dominating the ex vivo response were HLA-C-restricted CMV-specific TCR beta clonotypes.

The CDR3 is 17 amino acids. Germline loops: CDR1 MNHEY, CDR2 SMNVEV (reference sequence). V dropped 3 bases and J dropped 2; count of bases not matched to a gene: 9. This chain links TRBV27 with TRBJ2-2; TRBD2 matches 7 bases. The source of this sequence is a human donor in good health (CMV status not recorded). Some clones in this sample may be carry-over from other donors' samples. Sequencing was done on a sample of CD8+ T cells from PBMCs. The CDR3 spells CASSFSGTTINTGELFF. The CDR3 nucleotides read TGTGCCAGCAGTTTCAGCGGGACTACGATCAACACCGGGGAGCTGTTTTTT.